Below, 31 T cell receptor beta chains from the same sample are listed, as sequenced in a study of shared clonotypes between healthy human individuals. Clones were read by immunoSEQ multiplex PCR, and TCRdb kept only the in-frame ones, dropping some. The data show fewer than 130,000 clones, about 70% seen once. Specimen: memory CD8+ T cells sorted from blood. Stated subset: CD45RO+ cells pooled with CCR7-negative TemRA cells. These receptors all come from a woman aged 30 to 39 in good health.

The CDR3 reads CASSPTGGAPYEQYF. The CDR3 DNA sequence: TGTGCCAGCAGCCCAACAGGGGGCGCCCCCTACGAGCAGTACTTC. The chain carries TRBV11-2 and TRBJ2-7; 9 bases agree with TRBD1. V was pared by 5 bases and J by 2 bases, with 7 bases of the junction left unmatched. The germline V gene encodes CDR1 SGHAT and CDR2 FQNNGV. The CDR3 contains 15 residues.

The chain joins TRBV20-1 to TRBJ2-1; no definite D call. This CDR3 has 11 residues. The germline V gene has CDR1 DFQATT and CDR2 SNEGSKA (reference sequence). The V gene lost 8 bases and the J gene lost 5 bases, with 10 bases spanning the gap. The CDR3 region has the DNA TGCAGTACGAGATCACACAATGAGCAGTTCTTC. It yields the protein CSTRSHNEQFF.

This clone appeared once. The chain couples TRBV6-5 to TRBJ2-2; D is unclear. Germline V CDR1 and CDR2: MNHEY, SVGAGI. V lost 2 bases to trimming and J lost 5 bases, with 9 bases between them. This CDR3 spans 14 amino acids. Here the CDR3 reads CASSYNGLTGELFF. The CDR3 bases are TGTGCCAGCAGTTACAATGGGCTAACCGGGGAGCTGTTTTTT.

This clone has only one observation. The V and J genes are TRBV5-1 and TRBJ2-1; 7 nucleotides agree with TRBD1. CDR1 is SGHRS and CDR2 is YFSETQ in the germline V gene. This CDR3 is 18 amino acids long. With 6 bases clipped from V and 0 bases from J, the junction kept 15 bases outside the gene matches. CDR3 protein: CASKRFEGAHDSYNEQFF. DNA of the CDR3: TGCGCCAGCAAAAGGTTTGAGGGGGCCCATGACTCCTACAATGAGCAGTTCTTC.

V usage is TRBV18 and J usage is TRBJ2-7, with 8 bases that match TRBD1. The V gene end was trimmed by 7 bases and the J gene end by 2 bases; junction bases not matched to a gene: 10. CDR3 size: 15 residues. CDR1 is KGHSH and CDR2 is LQKENI in the germline V gene. Here the CDR3 reads CASLDGTGETYEQYF. CDR3 sequence (DNA): TGTGCCAGCTTAGACGGGACAGGAGAAACCTACGAGCAGTACTTC.

This clone has ten or more counts. V gene TRBV25-1 combines with J gene TRBJ2-7; D call uncertain. V was clipped by 1 base and J by 1 base, with 8 bases between them. This CDR3 is built from 14 residues. CDR1 is MGHDK and CDR2 is SYGVNS in the germline V gene. CDR3 sequence reads: CASSESMVSYEQYF. The CDR3 nucleotides are TGTGCCAGCAGTGAATCTATGGTATCCTACGAGCAGTACTTC.

The gene calls are TRBV27 and TRBJ2-7, with 8 bases fitting TRBD2. Germline V gene lookup returns CDR1 MNHEY and CDR2 SMNVEV (reference sequence). With 5 bases clipped from V and 1 base from J, the junction kept 7 bases outside the gene matches. The CDR3 totals 15 residues. CDR3 residues: CASSTSSGQSYEQYF. CDR3 DNA: TGTGCCAGCAGTACCTCTAGCGGGCAATCCTACGAGCAGTACTTC.

The chain joins TRBV7-8 to TRBJ2-6, with D uncertain. CDR1 SGHVS and CDR2 FQNEAQ come from the germline V gene. V lost 4 bases, J lost 0 bases, and 10 bases lay in between. The length of the CDR3 is 16 residues. CDR3 sequence: CASSSSSFSGANVLTF. As DNA, the CDR3 is TGTGCCAGCAGCTCCAGCTCTTTCTCTGGGGCCAACGTCCTGACTTTC.

For the CDR3, the DNA is TGTGCCAGCAGCCCGCCAGGGCTCAGCTATGGCTACACCTTC. This translates into CASSPPGLSYGYTF. The rearrangement uses TRBV7-9 and TRBJ1-2, with a possible D match to TRBD1 (5 bases). The length of the CDR3 is 14 residues. CDR1 is SEHNR and CDR2 is FQNEAQ in the germline V gene (reference sequence). Deletions cut 5 bases from V and 4 bases from J, with 14 bases between.

This clone was found once. The V call is TRBV29-1, the J call TRBJ2-1; TRBD2 agrees at 7 bases. From germline, CDR1 is SQVTM and CDR2 ANQGSEA. CDR3 size: 13 residues. V lost 4 bases and J lost 6; bases outside the gene matches: 6. The CDR3 nucleotides read TGCAGCGTTGTTGCGGGAGTCTTCAATGAGCAGTTCTTC. Protein sequence: CSVVAGVFNEQFF.

The chain employs TRBV2 and TRBJ2-1; D perhaps matches TRBD2 (5 bases). CDR3 length equals 14 residues. Per the germline V gene, CDR1 is SNHLY and CDR2 is FYNNEI. The germline V and J ends were trimmed by 6 bases and 6 bases, with 15 bases remaining between them. The CDR3, as DNA: TGTGCCAGCAGGATCCTAGCTCCGGGCAATGAGCAGTTCTTC. Translation gives CASRILAPGNEQFF.

The rearrangement joins TRBV11-1 to TRBJ1-1; the D is unclear. Trimming cost V 5 bases and J 0 bases, with 13 bases left between them. The CDR3 spans 15 residues. CDR1 is SGHAT and CDR2 is FQDESV in the germline V gene (reference sequence). CDR3 in DNA: TGTGCCAGCAGCCGTATGGAACAAATGAACACTGAAGCTTTCTTT. Translating it yields CASSRMEQMNTEAFF.

Only one count was recorded for this clone. V usage is TRBV27 and J usage is TRBJ1-6, with TRBD1 matching 8 bases. This CDR3 has 15 residues. Germline CDR1 reads MNHEY; CDR2 reads SMNVEV (reference sequence). With V trimmed by 5 bases and J by 10 bases, 10 bases remained unmatched. CDR3 region: CASSARTGYVSPLHF. In nucleotides, the CDR3 is TGTGCCAGCAGTGCAAGGACAGGGTACGTGTCACCCCTCCACTTT.

This clone was picked up a small number of times. This chain uses TRBV6-1 with TRBJ2-5; D may be TRBD2 (5 bases). Deletions cut 1 base from V and 1 base from J, with 10 bases between. The CDR3 runs to 15 residues. Germline-derived CDR1 and CDR2 are MNHNS and SASEGT. This CDR3 reads CASSEVRGTQETQYF. CDR3 DNA: TGTGCCAGCAGTGAAGTTCGGGGAACCCAAGAGACCCAGTACTTC.

This clone appeared many times. V is TRBV6-6 and J is TRBJ2-3; 12 nucleotides align to TRBD2. Trimming removed 6 bases from V and 5 bases from J; junction bases left unmatched: 6. The CDR3 is 15 residues long. CDR1 is MNHNY, CDR2 SVGAGI, per germline (reference sequence). The CDR3 is CASSQTSGRIDTQYF. CDR3 sequence (DNA): TGTGCCAGCAGCCAGACTAGCGGGAGAATAGATACGCAGTATTTT.

CDR3 nucleotide sequence: TGTGCCAGCAGTGAGAGGCCGGGAGGTAGCACAGATACGCAGTATTTT. This translates into CASSERPGGSTDTQYF. V usage is TRBV6-1 and J usage is TRBJ2-3; the match to TRBD2 covers 7 bases. V trimming: 3 bases; J trimming: 0 bases; junction bases outside the gene matches: 6. This CDR3 region has 16 residues. Germline values: CDR1 MNHNS, CDR2 SASEGT.

This clone was seen only a few times. V gene TRBV25-1 combines with J gene TRBJ2-1; D unresolved. The CDR3 has 16 residues. Germline V lookup: CDR1 MGHDK, CDR2 SYGVNS. Trimming pared 5 bases from V and 0 bases from J, leaving 14 bases between. This CDR3 is CASSLVRDNSYNEQFF. In DNA, the CDR3 is TGTGCCAGCAGTCTCGTCAGAGACAACTCCTACAATGAGCAGTTCTTC.

V usage is TRBV7-9 and J usage is TRBJ1-1; D is ambiguous. Trimming left V 3 bases short and J 0 bases short, with 8 bases between. Germline V gene sequence: CDR1 SEHNR, CDR2 FQNEAQ (reference sequence). This CDR3 contains 14 residues. The CDR3 sequence is CASSFGFLNTEAFF. The CDR3 DNA follows: TGTGCCAGCAGCTTTGGTTTTCTGAACACTGAAGCTTTCTTT.

The chain has TRBV7-8 and TRBJ2-2; no clear D gene. Deletions cut 2 bases from V and 1 base from J, with 5 bases between. The CDR3 length is 14 residues. CDR1 SGHVS and CDR2 FQNEAQ come from the germline V gene. Here the CDR3 DNA reads TGTGCCAGCAGCTTAAGACGGAACACCGGGGAGCTGTTTTTT. Residues: CASSLRRNTGELFF.

The chain employs TRBV7-9 and TRBJ2-2; 7 nucleotides line up with TRBD1. This CDR3 has 14 residues. Germline V lookup: CDR1 SEHNR, CDR2 FQNEAQ (reference sequence). After removal of 5 bases from V and 0 bases from J, the junction contained 0 bases not matched to a gene. CDR3 DNA sequence: TGTGCCAGCAGCGGGACAGCGAACACCGGGGAGCTGTTTTTT. Translation gives CASSGTANTGELFF.

The chain uses TRBV11-2 and TRBJ2-7; 9 bases fit TRBD1. V gave up 5 bases and J gave up 3 bases; unmatched junction bases: 11. This CDR3 has 16 amino acids. Germline-derived CDR1 and CDR2 are SGHAT and FQNNGV. CDR3: CASSLLLQGANYEQYF. CDR3 in DNA: TGTGCCAGCAGCCTTCTCCTACAGGGGGCGAACTACGAGCAGTACTTC. Filled out from reference TRBV11-2 and TRBJ2-7, the complete variable domain reads EAGVAQSPRYKIIEKRQSVAFWCNPISGHATLYWYQQILGQGPKLLIQFQNNGVVDDSQLPKDRFSAERLKGVDSTLKIQPAKLEDSAVYLCASSLLLQGANYEQYFGPGTRLTVT.

This chain joins TRBV7-7 and TRBJ2-5; D not certain. This CDR3 region has 13 residues. Germline-derived CDR1 and CDR2 are SSHAT and FNYEAQ (reference sequence). V dropped 5 bases and J dropped 1 base, with 8 bases sitting between them. The CDR3 here is CASSETIQETQYF. CDR3 DNA sequence: TGTGCCAGCAGCGAGACCATCCAAGAGACCCAGTACTTC.

This clone appeared a few times. The chain is built from TRBV6-1 and TRBJ1-5; D gene ambiguous. The CDR3 length is 16 residues. Germline CDR1 reads MNHNS; CDR2 reads SASEGT. V lost 4 bases to trimming and J lost 3 bases, with 16 bases between them. CDR3 amino acids: CASSVMMRAVNQPQHF. DNA of the CDR3: TGTGCCAGCAGTGTAATGATGCGGGCAGTCAATCAGCCCCAGCATTTT.

This clone has only a few counts. This rearrangement joins TRBV11-2 to TRBJ2-3; D is uncertain. This CDR3 has 15 amino acids. Trimming removed 4 bases from V and 6 bases from J, with 17 bases in between. The V gene's germline CDR1 is SGHAT and CDR2 FQNNGV. The CDR3 DNA reads TGTGCCAGCAGCTCGCGACTCCCGCTGGGTGATACGCAGTATTTT. It specifies CASSSRLPLGDTQYF.

V and J are TRBV6-5 and TRBJ1-5; maybe TRBD1 (5 bases). Germline V gives CDR1 MNHEY, CDR2 SVGAGI. Trimming pared 6 bases from V and 2 bases from J, leaving 14 bases between. CDR3 length equals 15 residues. Here the CDR3 DNA reads TGTGCCAGCAGCAAGGCGGGGGAAGGCAATCAGCCCCAGCATTTT. Residues: CASSKAGEGNQPQHF.

The chain has TRBV9 and TRBJ2-7; D may be TRBD1 (7 bases). This CDR3 region has 15 residues. V lost 4 bases and J lost 2, with 16 bases in between. The germline CDR1 and CDR2 sequences are SGDLS and YYNGEE. The CDR3 DNA follows: TGTGCCAGCAGCCCAGTGCGGGACAGCCCCTACGAGCAGTACTTC. Translation: CASSPVRDSPYEQYF.

The V gene is TRBV28, the J gene TRBJ2-5; TRBD2 agrees at 7 bases. Per the germline V gene, CDR1 is MDHEN and CDR2 is SYDVKM. The V and J ends lost 3 bases and 3 bases, in that order; junction bases with no gene match: 4. CDR3 length equals 14 residues. The CDR3 region is CASSFGLAEETQYF. Written as DNA, the CDR3 is TGTGCCAGCAGTTTTGGTCTAGCGGAAGAGACCCAGTACTTC.

The rearrangement links TRBV5-1 to TRBJ1-5; a possible D gene is TRBD1 (6 bases). CDR1 and CDR2 (germline): SGHRS, YFSETQ. Between the trimmed V and J ends, which lost 4 bases and 1 base, there was a span of 15 bases. CDR3 length equals 16 residues. This CDR3 reads CASSARGRRSNQPQHF. DNA for the CDR3: TGCGCCAGCAGCGCCCGGGGGCGACGAAGCAATCAGCCCCAGCATTTT.

This clone is medium-sized (0.01 to 0.1%) within its sample. This chain links TRBV11-2 with TRBJ1-1; no clear D gene. Germline-derived CDR1 and CDR2 are SGHAT and FQNNGV. The ends were cut back, 1 base at V and 6 bases at J, with 6 bases in the middle. The CDR3 length is 12 residues. The CDR3 sequence: CASSLVWSEAFF. The CDR3 nucleotides are TGTGCCAGCAGCTTAGTATGGTCTGAAGCTTTCTTT. The complete variable domain, with remaining parts taken from reference TRBV11-2 and TRBJ1-1, reads EAGVAQSPRYKIIEKRQSVAFWCNPISGHATLYWYQQILGQGPKLLIQFQNNGVVDDSQLPKDRFSAERLKGVDSTLKIQPAKLEDSAVYLCASSLVWSEAFFGQGTRLTVV.

This clone was seen just once. V is TRBV25-1 and J is TRBJ2-7; possibly TRBD1 or TRBD2 for D (5 bases each). V lost 5 bases and J lost 0, with 11 bases in between. There are 14 residues in the CDR3. Germline assignment: CDR1 MGHDK and CDR2 SYGVNS. The DNA of the CDR3 is TGTGCCAGCAGTCCCGGGACCGACTCCTACGAGCAGTACTTC. Translation gives CASSPGTDSYEQYF.

This clone was found many times. The chain uses TRBV7-9 and TRBJ2-7, with unresolved D. CDR1 and CDR2 from the germline V gene are SEHNR and FQNEAQ (reference sequence). V lost 4 bases to trimming and J lost 2 bases, with 6 bases between them. The CDR3 runs to 12 residues. Here the CDR3 DNA reads TGTGCCAGCAGCTACATACCCTACGAGCAGTACTTC. Translation: CASSYIPYEQYF.